The 30 T cell receptor beta chains listed next were all sequenced from one sample in a study of OX40 agonist ivuxolimab in advanced cancers. Clones were read by immunoSEQ multiplex PCR, and TCRdb kept only the in-frame ones, dropping some. The sample lists 68,000 or so clones; less than 90% were seen once. The sequenced sample was CD4+ or CD8+ T cells sorted from blood, obtained in a trial of the OX40 agonist ivuxolimab. Every receptor here comes from an adult with an advanced solid tumor such as melanoma, head and neck, liver or kidney cancer.

The chain joins TRBV6-6 to TRBJ2-5, with D possibly being TRBD1 (5 bases). The germline V gene has CDR1 MNHNY and CDR2 SVGAGI (reference sequence). The V end was cut by 5 bases, the J end by 2 bases, with 15 bases between. This CDR3 has 15 amino acids. CDR3 DNA: TGTGCCAGCAGTACCCCCAGGGAAAGGCAAGAGACCCAGTACTTC. Protein product: CASSTPRERQETQYF.

The chain recombines TRBV6-5 with TRBJ2-3; D might be TRBD1 (7 bases). Germline-derived CDR1 and CDR2 are MNHEY and SVGAGI. The CDR3 is 12 amino acids. V lost 11 bases, J lost 4 bases, and 13 bases lay in between. CDR3 region: CACGGGPDTQYF. CDR3 DNA sequence: TGTGCCTGCGGAGGGGGCCCAGATACGCAGTATTTT.

The chain has TRBV10-3 and TRBJ2-7, with D perhaps matching TRBD1 (5 bases). Trimming left V 4 bases short and J 0 bases short, with 16 bases between. The CDR3 runs to 16 residues. Looked up from germline, CDR1 is ENHRY and CDR2 is SYGVKD. The CDR3 loop is CAISGGAGSSSYEQYF. The CDR3 region has the DNA TGTGCCATCAGTGGTGGGGCAGGGTCGAGCTCCTACGAGCAGTACTTC.

The chain is built from TRBV19 and TRBJ2-6, with D possibly TRBD1 on 5 matching bases. Per germline, CDR1 LNHDA and CDR2 SQIVND (reference sequence). The CDR3 runs to 15 residues. V shed 7 bases and J shed 0 bases, with 10 bases lying between them. The CDR3 reads CASTTRDSGANVLTF. The CDR3 coding sequence is TGTGCCAGTACCACCAGGGACTCTGGGGCCAACGTCCTGACTTTC.

This sequence joins TRBV7-9 and TRBJ1-2, with 9 bases that match TRBD1. The CDR3 has 15 amino acids. V was clipped by 3 bases and J by 6 bases; unmatched bases: 8. Germline lookup yields CDR1 SEHNR and CDR2 FQNEAQ (reference sequence). CDR3 amino acids: CASSLIKGQGHGYTF. The CDR3 DNA follows: TGTGCCAGCAGCTTGATCAAGGGACAGGGACATGGCTACACCTTC.

With respect to this clone: The sample contains more than one DNA sequence encoding this CDR3. The J gene is TRBJ2-3, the V gene TRBV5-1, with 8 bases fitting TRBD1. Germline CDR1 is SGHRS and CDR2 is YFSETQ. The V segment lost 2 bases and the J segment 5 bases; nucleotides outside the gene matches: 4. The CDR3 is 14 amino acids. The CDR3 protein is CASSLAGGKDTQYF. The CDR3 DNA is TGCGCCAGCAGCTTAGCAGGGGGCAAAGATACGCAGTATTTT.

Points on this clone: The sample contains more than one DNA sequence encoding this CDR3. The CDR3 bases are TGTGCCAGCAGCTTAGCCCAGGGTGGTTATTCACCCCTCCACTTT. Encoded protein: CASSLAQGGYSPLHF. The gene calls are TRBV7-9 and TRBJ1-6; possible D gene TRBD1, 5 bases. V dropped 0 bases and J dropped 8 bases, with 11 bases sitting between them. Per germline, CDR1 SEHNR and CDR2 FQNEAQ (reference sequence). This CDR3 contains 15 residues.

This rearrangement joins TRBV5-1 to TRBJ1-5; D gene ambiguous. The germline CDR1 and CDR2 sequences are SGHRS and YFSETQ. V lost 0 bases to trimming and J lost 0 bases, with 13 bases between them. The CDR3 is made up of 17 amino acids. The CDR3 region is CASSLAPLQSSNQPQHF. For the CDR3, the DNA is TGCGCCAGCAGCTTGGCCCCCCTTCAAAGTAGCAATCAGCCCCAGCATTTT.

The V call is TRBV7-9, the J call TRBJ2-3, with TRBD1 identical over 12 bases. CDR3 length: 18 residues. CDR1 is SEHNR, CDR2 FQNEAQ, per germline (reference sequence). Unmatched junction bases numbered 9, after V lost 2 bases and J lost 3 bases. In DNA, the CDR3 is TGTGCCAGCAGCTTAAGGGGACAGGGGGCAAGGGGGACAGATACGCAGTATTTT. This codes for CASSLRGQGARGTDTQYF.

The chain carries TRBV28 and TRBJ2-5; D could derive from TRBD1 or TRBD2 (7 bases each). Germline V gene data show CDR1 as MDHEN and CDR2 as SYDVKM. Trimming removed 6 bases at V and 4 bases at J, with 21 bases between. The CDR3 consists of 16 residues. CDR3 protein: CASSPRGRGDGETQYF. The CDR3 nucleotides read TGTGCCAGCAGCCCCAGGGGGAGGGGGGACGGAGAGACCCAGTACTTC. The variable domain in full, with the rest retrieved from reference TRBV28 and TRBJ2-5, is DVKVTQSSRYLVKRTGEKVFLECVQDMDHENMFWYRQDPGLGLRLIYFSYDVKMKEKGDIPEGYSVSREKKERFSLILESASTNQTSMYLCASSPRGRGDGETQYFGPGTRLLVL.

This chain links TRBV13 with TRBJ1-1, with 9 bases matching TRBD1. CDR1 is PRHDT, CDR2 FYEKMQ, per germline (reference sequence). J lost 0 bases, V lost 5 bases, and 7 bases had no gene match. The CDR3 has 16 amino acids. The CDR3 region has the DNA TGTGCCAGCAGCATCAACAGGGGGCGGATGAACACTGAAGCTTTCTTT. This encodes CASSINRGRMNTEAFF.

This clone was recorded a few times. The chain is built from TRBV5-1 and TRBJ1-1; D unclear. V was cut by 6 bases and J by 0 bases, with 9 bases left in between. In germline, CDR1 is SGHRS, CDR2 YFSETQ. The CDR3 is 13 residues long. CDR3 protein: CASTGPMNTEAFF. The CDR3 nucleotides read TGCGCCAGCACCGGACCGATGAACACTGAAGCTTTCTTT.

This clone has just one count. The V and J genes are TRBV27 and TRBJ2-7; perhaps TRBD1 as D (6 bases). The germline gives CDR1 MNHEY, CDR2 SMNVEV (reference sequence). This CDR3 has 14 residues. Deletions cut 6 bases from V and 5 bases from J, with 17 bases between. The CDR3 spells CASRDNRVGHEQYF. The CDR3 coding sequence is TGTGCCAGCAGGGACAACAGGGTTGGCCACGAGCAGTACTTC.

The J gene is TRBJ1-2, the V gene TRBV28, with TRBD1 matching over 8 bases. Per germline, CDR1 MDHEN and CDR2 SYDVKM. CDR3 length: 17 amino acids. The V and J ends lost 5 bases and 0 bases, in that order; junction bases with no gene match: 11. This chain's CDR3 is CASSLGQGGRANYGYTF. Written as DNA, the CDR3 is TGTGCCAGCAGTCTAGGACAGGGAGGGAGGGCTAACTATGGCTACACCTTC.

CDR3 nucleotide sequence: TGTGCCACCAGCCCTGACCTGTACGAGCAGTACTTC. This sequence encodes CATSPDLYEQYF. The genes are TRBV15 and TRBJ2-7; D call uncertain. Germline V gene lookup returns CDR1 LNHNV and CDR2 YYDKDF (reference sequence). CDR3 length: 12 residues. V was clipped by 5 bases and J by 4 bases, with 9 bases between them.

This clone was seen a handful of times. The V gene is TRBV27, the J gene TRBJ2-1; D possibly corresponds to TRBD1 (7 bases). The CDR3 consists of 14 residues. The ends were cut back, 5 bases at V and 7 bases at J, with 15 bases in the middle. Germline CDR1 MNHEY, CDR2 SMNVEV (reference sequence). The CDR3 region is CASSLNRGGNEQFF. CDR3 bases: TGTGCCAGCAGTCTTAACAGGGGAGGTAATGAGCAGTTCTTC.

The V gene is TRBV29-1, the J gene TRBJ1-2; TRBD1 might be the D (6 bases). Germline lookup yields CDR1 SQVTM and CDR2 ANQGSEA. There are 14 residues in the CDR3. V was trimmed by 5 bases and J by 3 bases, leaving 16 bases between them. The CDR3 protein is CSVKGGTGDYGYTF. The CDR3 DNA is TGCAGCGTTAAGGGGGGGACCGGGGACTATGGCTACACCTTC.

The rearrangement uses TRBV5-1 and TRBJ2-1; D is possibly TRBD1 (5 bases). V was pared by 1 base and J by 2 bases, with 10 bases between. The germline gives CDR1 SGHRS, CDR2 YFSETQ. The CDR3 is 15 residues long. The CDR3 sequence is CASSLKSGTYNEQFF. CDR3 sequence (DNA): TGCGCCAGCAGCTTGAAGTCAGGGACCTACAATGAGCAGTTCTTC.

This chain links TRBV7-2 with TRBJ1-1; no reliable D call. Germline V CDR1 and CDR2: SGHTA, FQGNSA. Deletions cut 5 bases from V and 7 bases from J, with 8 bases between. The CDR3 covers 11 residues. DNA of the CDR3: TGTGCCAGCAGCCGGGTCAGTGAAGCTTTCTTT. Its translation is CASSRVSEAFF.

The CDR3 reads CASSPQDSRYKSPLHF. The CDR3 DNA sequence: TGTGCCAGCTCACCCCAGGATTCCAGATACAAGTCACCCCTCCACTTT. This chain connects TRBV18 to TRBJ1-6; D gene unclear. Looked up from germline, CDR1 is KGHSH and CDR2 is LQKENI. Trimming took off 3 bases at V and 10 bases at J, with 19 bases between the two ends. The CDR3 length is 16 residues. Combining the CDR3 with reference TRBV18 and TRBJ1-6 gives the whole variable domain NAGVMQNPRHLVRRRGQEARLRCSPMKGHSHVYWYRQLPEEGLKFMVYLQKENIIDESGMPKERFSAEFPKEGPSILRIQQVVRGDSAAYFCASSPQDSRYKSPLHFGNGTRLTVT.

The J gene is TRBJ1-4, the V gene TRBV7-9; no firm D call. CDR3 size: 16 residues. Per the germline V gene, CDR1 is SEHNR and CDR2 is FQNEAQ (reference sequence). Trimming took off 5 bases at V and 4 bases at J, with 17 bases between the two ends. Here the CDR3 DNA reads TGTGCCAGCAGCACTCGGGTGACCGCGTTTAATGAAAAACTGTTTTTT. Protein product: CASSTRVTAFNEKLFF.

The rearrangement uses TRBV5-8 and TRBJ2-3; the D gene is possibly TRBD2 (6 bases). The CDR3 length is 16 residues. V lost 0 bases and J lost 3, with 14 bases in between. CDR1 and CDR2 from the germline V gene are SGHTS and YDEGEE. CDR3 sequence reads: CASSLASGRPTDTQYF. CDR3 in DNA: TGTGCCAGCAGCTTGGCCAGCGGGCGACCTACAGATACGCAGTATTTT.

The V call is TRBV30, the J call TRBJ1-1, with D maybe TRBD1 (6 bases). Deletions cut 0 bases from V and 7 bases from J, with 15 bases between. Per the germline V gene, CDR1 is GTSNPN and CDR2 is SVGIG (reference sequence). The CDR3 totals 14 residues. This CDR3 reads CAWSVVRGLGEAFF. The CDR3 nucleotides read TGTGCCTGGAGTGTCGTAAGGGGGTTGGGTGAAGCTTTCTTT.

This chain joins TRBV10-2 and TRBJ1-5; D is undetermined. The V and J ends lost 5 bases and 4 bases respectively, with 12 bases between them. This CDR3 is built from 14 residues. Germline-derived CDR1 and CDR2 are WSHSY and SAAADI. This chain's CDR3 is CASSRAKGNQPQHF. As DNA, the CDR3 is TGCGCCAGCAGTAGGGCCAAAGGAAATCAGCCCCAGCATTTT.

The CDR3 DNA reads TGTGCCAGCAGCTTAGAGGTGGACAATGAGCAGTTCTTC. Encoded protein: CASSLEVDNEQFF. The chain couples TRBV11-3 to TRBJ2-1; unclear D gene. The CDR3 consists of 13 residues. CDR1 and CDR2 from the germline V gene are SGHNT and YENEEA. V lost 0 bases, J lost 5 bases, and 5 bases lay in between.

J is TRBJ1-5 and V is TRBV28; D gene unclear. The CDR3 has 14 amino acids. Trimming removed 3 bases at V and 6 bases at J, with 12 bases between. Germline CDR1 reads MDHEN; CDR2 reads SYDVKM. The CDR3 loop is CASSLGGGGQPQHF. The CDR3 region has the DNA TGTGCCAGCAGTTTGGGTGGCGGAGGTCAGCCCCAGCATTTT.

The chain recombines TRBV19 with TRBJ2-5; D possibly corresponds to TRBD1 (6 bases). The DNA end is more similar to TRBJ2-7, so the J call may be wrong. There are 14 residues in the CDR3. Per the germline V gene, CDR1 is LNHDA and CDR2 is SQIVND (reference sequence). The CDR3 here is CASSTGQRPYEQYF. DNA of the CDR3: TGTGCCAGTAGCACAGGGCAGAGGCCCTACGAGCAGTACTTC.

This chain links TRBV7-2 with TRBJ2-2, with D possibly matching TRBD2 (5 bases). There are 15 residues in the CDR3. In germline, CDR1 is SGHTA, CDR2 FQGNSA. Trimming stripped 5 bases from V and 0 bases from J, with 10 bases between. CDR3 loop: CASSAWGANTGELFF. The DNA for the CDR3 is TGTGCCAGCAGCGCTTGGGGAGCGAACACCGGGGAGCTGTTTTTT.

The J gene is TRBJ1-5, the V gene TRBV6-1; D is unresolved. Germline assignment: CDR1 MNHNS and CDR2 SASEGT. CDR3 length equals 15 residues. Trimming pared 5 bases from V and 0 bases from J, leaving 11 bases between. The CDR3 loop is CASSSDGLSNQPQHF. CDR3 DNA sequence: TGTGCCAGCAGTTCGGACGGACTTAGCAATCAGCCCCAGCATTTT.

The DNA for the CDR3 is TGTGCCACCAGCAGTTTATTTGGAGGGACACGCTCCTACGAGCAGTACTTC. This sequence encodes CATSSLFGGTRSYEQYF. This chain uses TRBV15 with TRBJ2-7; tentatively, D is TRBD1 or TRBD2 (6 bases each). V lost 3 bases to trimming and J lost 0 bases, with 18 bases between them. The CDR3 contains 17 residues. Germline V gene lookup returns CDR1 LNHNV and CDR2 YYDKDF (reference sequence).